This T cell receptor (beta chain) was retrieved from a study of technical replicates of blood from a few donors. Here immunoSEQ multiplex PCR was the method, and the copy in TCRdb shows in-frame clones only, minus some. The data hold some 84,000 clones, with 90% to 95% observed a single time. For this clone: The conserved final phenylalanine or tryptophan is absent from the CDR3, which likely points to a read error. The DNA is left out, because the CDR3 cannot be placed on it with certainty; the CDR3 is given as TCRdb lists it.

Germline loops: CDR1 MDHEN, CDR2 SYDVKM. The CDR3 spans 11 residues, counting both ends. This clonotype was sampled from a human donor in good health. The gene calls are TRBV28 and TRBJ1-4; the table calls TRBD1, which could not be checked here. Sequenced sample: T cells isolated from PBMCs. This chain's CDR3 is CASSLRGTGGA.